What follows are 14 T cell receptor beta chains derived from one specimen sequenced in a study of blood T cell repertoires in COVID-19. The data were produced by immunoSEQ multiplex PCR, yet TCRdb's version contains in-frame clones alone and is incomplete. The data hold more than 75,000 clones, with roughly 80% observed a single time. Sample: peripheral blood. These receptors all come from a human donor in a cohort sampled during active COVID-19.

V gene TRBV6-2 or TRBV6-3 combines with J gene TRBJ2-1; maybe TRBD2 (6 bases). The CDR3 spans 17 residues. Germline V gene lookup returns CDR1 MNHEY and CDR2 SVGEGT. The V end was cut by 2 bases, the J end by 10 bases, with 24 bases between. This chain's CDR3 is CASSYGTGGTSAGEQFF. The CDR3 nucleotides read TGTGCCAGCAGTTACGGGACCGGCGGGACCTCGGCCGGGGAGCAGTTCTTC.

This clone was picked up a small number of times. The chain's CDR3 is CASSQDLGGGGNEQFF. Here the CDR3 DNA reads TGTGCCAGCAGCCAAGATCTTGGCGGGGGTGGGAATGAGCAGTTCTTC. The rearrangement links TRBV4-2 to TRBJ2-1; 7 nucleotides agree with TRBD2. The CDR3 totals 16 residues. Germline CDR1 and CDR2: LGHNA and YNFKEQ. The trim removed 0 bases at V and 7 bases at J, leaving 9 bases unmatched.

This sequence joins TRBV10-3 and TRBJ2-7; 8 bases agree with TRBD1. V shed 3 bases, J shed 3 bases, and the junction held 7 bases outside the gene matches. This CDR3 contains 15 residues. Germline assignment: CDR1 ENHRY and CDR2 SYGVKD. CDR3 loop: CAISDPDRGNYEQYF. The CDR3 coding sequence is TGTGCCATCAGTGACCCAGACAGGGGCAACTACGAGCAGTACTTC.

The chain links TRBV29-1 to TRBJ1-5, with D unclear. Germline CDR1 and CDR2: SQVTM and ANQGSEA. The CDR3 extends over 14 amino acids. Trimming took 6 bases from V and 2 from J, leaving 14 bases between them. CDR3 bases: TGCAGCGTGGCGGTTGCGGGAGGCAATCAGCCCCAGCATTTT. Its protein is CSVAVAGGNQPQHF.

V and J are TRBV5-1 and TRBJ1-6; 7 nucleotides match TRBD1. This CDR3 has 14 residues. Looked up from germline, CDR1 is SGHRS and CDR2 is YFSETQ. J was trimmed by 7 bases and V by 4 bases; bases with no gene match: 5. The CDR3 spells CASSALTGNSPLHF. The DNA of the CDR3 is TGCGCCAGCAGCGCGTTGACAGGGAATTCACCCCTCCACTTT.

V usage is TRBV27 and J usage is TRBJ2-7; 7 bases align to TRBD1. The germline CDR1 and CDR2 sequences are MNHEY and SMNVEV (reference sequence). V gave up 2 bases and J gave up 0 bases; unmatched junction bases: 10. This CDR3 region has 17 residues. The CDR3 region is CASSLRSPGQSSYEQYF. The CDR3 nucleotides are TGTGCCAGCAGTTTAAGATCTCCGGGACAGAGCTCCTACGAGCAGTACTTC.

The chain uses TRBV6-5 and TRBJ1-1; 9 bases align to TRBD1. There are 14 residues in the CDR3. The V gene's germline CDR1 is MNHEY and CDR2 SVGAGI. V shed 6 bases and J 7 bases; nucleotides not matched to a gene: 9. The chain's CDR3 is CASRFDRGSYEAFF. The CDR3 nucleotides are TGTGCCAGCAGGTTTGACAGGGGGAGTTATGAAGCTTTCTTT.

The chain links TRBV3-1 (or the pseudogene TRBV3-2) to TRBJ1-5; D gene unclear. Trimming removed 2 bases from V and 3 bases from J, with 8 bases in between. CDR1 is LGHDT and CDR2 is YNNKEL in the germline V gene (reference sequence). The CDR3 runs 14 residues. The DNA for the CDR3 is TGTGCCAGCAGCCAATCTGCCTACAATCAGCCCCAGCATTTT. Residues: CASSQSAYNQPQHF.

The chain combines TRBV11-2 with TRBJ1-2; D possibly corresponds to TRBD1 (5 bases). The germline V and J ends were trimmed by 1 base and 3 bases, with 9 bases remaining between them. The CDR3 has 14 residues. Looked up from germline, CDR1 is SGHAT and CDR2 is FQNNGV. In nucleotides, the CDR3 is TGTGCCAGCAGCTTAGTTGGGGCGGACTATGGCTACACCTTC. As protein: CASSLVGADYGYTF.

The V and J genes are TRBV4-1 and TRBJ1-1; D is undetermined. This CDR3 has 14 residues. CDR1 is MGHRA and CDR2 is YSYEKL in the germline V gene. V was pared by 0 bases and J by 10 bases, with 15 bases between. The CDR3, as DNA: TGCGCCAGCAGCCAAGATTCGGGGTCGTTCGGAGCTTTCTTT. The encoded protein is CASSQDSGSFGAFF.

J is TRBJ2-7 and V is TRBV6-6, with 7 positions matching TRBD1. Trimming removed 5 bases from V and 3 bases from J; junction bases left unmatched: 19. The CDR3 is 18 amino acids. The germline gives CDR1 MNHNY, CDR2 SVGAGI (reference sequence). The CDR3 spells CASSPWVRGISGYYEQYF. The CDR3 nucleotides are TGTGCCAGCAGTCCATGGGTCAGGGGGATAAGTGGTTACTACGAGCAGTACTTC.

The V gene is TRBV10-1, the J gene TRBJ1-2; no clear D. Germline loops: CDR1 WNHNN, CDR2 SYGVQD (reference sequence). CDR3 length: 13 amino acids. V lost 0 bases and J 4 bases, leaving 6 bases between the germline ends. The CDR3 protein is CASSESASYGYTF. CDR3 nucleotide sequence: TGCGCCAGCAGTGAGTCGGCCAGCTATGGCTACACCTTC.

This chain uses TRBV15 with TRBJ2-7; 8 bases fit TRBD2. The CDR3 runs to 16 residues. The ends lost 0 bases at V and 2 bases at J; junction bases unmatched: 6. Germline V gives CDR1 LNHNV, CDR2 YYDKDF (reference sequence). As DNA, the CDR3 is TGTGCCACCAGCAGAGAGCGGGGGGACGTAACCTACGAGCAGTACTTC. Its protein product is CATSRERGDVTYEQYF.

This rearrangement joins TRBV29-1 to TRBJ1-4; 9 nucleotides align to TRBD1. CDR3 length: 17 residues. V dropped 6 bases and J dropped 0; count of bases not matched to a gene: 11. The germline V gene has CDR1 SQVTM and CDR2 ANQGSEA. Here the CDR3 reads CSVSGTGIIPTNEKLFF. The CDR3 DNA sequence: TGCAGCGTGTCCGGGACAGGGATAATTCCAACTAATGAAAAACTGTTTTTT.